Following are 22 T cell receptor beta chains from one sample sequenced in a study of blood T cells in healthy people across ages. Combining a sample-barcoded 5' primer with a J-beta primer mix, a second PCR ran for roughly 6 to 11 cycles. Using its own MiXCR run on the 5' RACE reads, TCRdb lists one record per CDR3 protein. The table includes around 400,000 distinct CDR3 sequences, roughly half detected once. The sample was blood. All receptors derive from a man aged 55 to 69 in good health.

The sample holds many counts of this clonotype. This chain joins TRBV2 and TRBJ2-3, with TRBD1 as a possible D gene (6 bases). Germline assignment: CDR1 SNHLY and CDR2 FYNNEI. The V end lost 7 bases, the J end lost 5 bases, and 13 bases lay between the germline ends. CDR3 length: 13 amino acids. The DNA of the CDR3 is TGTGCCAGCAAGCTGGGGGCTGGAGATACGCAGTATTTT. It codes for CASKLGAGDTQYF.

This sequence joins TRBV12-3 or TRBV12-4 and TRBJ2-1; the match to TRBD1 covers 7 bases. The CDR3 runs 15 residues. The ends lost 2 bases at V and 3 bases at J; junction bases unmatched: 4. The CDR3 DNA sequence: TGTGCCAGCAGTTTATCGACAGGGCACTACAATGAGCAGTTCTTC. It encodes CASSLSTGHYNEQFF.

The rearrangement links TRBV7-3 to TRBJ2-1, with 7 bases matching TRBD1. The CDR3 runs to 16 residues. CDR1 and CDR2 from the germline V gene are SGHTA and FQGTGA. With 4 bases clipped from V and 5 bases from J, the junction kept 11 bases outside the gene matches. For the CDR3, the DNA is TGTGCCAGCAGCTCCCCTCCCACAGGGGCGGACAATGAGCAGTTCTTC. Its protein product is CASSSPPTGADNEQFF.

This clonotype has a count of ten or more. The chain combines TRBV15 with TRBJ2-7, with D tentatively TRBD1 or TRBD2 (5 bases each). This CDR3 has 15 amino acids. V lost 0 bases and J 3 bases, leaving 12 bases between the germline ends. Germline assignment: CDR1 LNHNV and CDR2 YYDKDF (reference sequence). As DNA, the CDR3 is TGTGCCACCAGCAGAGATTATGAGGGGATCTACGAGCAGTACTTC. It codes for CATSRDYEGIYEQYF.

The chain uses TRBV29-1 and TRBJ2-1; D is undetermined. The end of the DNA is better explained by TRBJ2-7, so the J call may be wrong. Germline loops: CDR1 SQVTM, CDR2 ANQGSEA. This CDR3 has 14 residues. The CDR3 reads CSVVGISSYNEQYF. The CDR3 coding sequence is TGCAGCGTGGTTGGTATAAGCTCCTACAATGAGCAGTACTTC.

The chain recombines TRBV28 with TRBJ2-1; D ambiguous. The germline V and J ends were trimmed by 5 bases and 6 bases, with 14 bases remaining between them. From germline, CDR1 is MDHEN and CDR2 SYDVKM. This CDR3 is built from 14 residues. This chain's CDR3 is CASSSTRTGNEQFF. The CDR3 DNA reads TGTGCCAGCAGTAGCACGAGGACCGGCAATGAGCAGTTCTTC.

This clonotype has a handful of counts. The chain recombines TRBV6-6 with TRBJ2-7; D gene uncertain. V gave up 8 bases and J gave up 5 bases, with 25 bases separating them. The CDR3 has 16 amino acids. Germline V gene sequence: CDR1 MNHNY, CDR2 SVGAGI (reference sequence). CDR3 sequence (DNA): TGTGCCAGCGCCTTCGGGTCACAGTCTCTGGGCGACGAGCAGTACTTC. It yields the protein CASAFGSQSLGDEQYF.

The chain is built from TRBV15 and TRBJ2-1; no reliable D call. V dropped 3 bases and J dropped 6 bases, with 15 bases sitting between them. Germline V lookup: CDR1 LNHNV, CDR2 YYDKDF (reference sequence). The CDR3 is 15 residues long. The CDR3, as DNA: TGTGCCACCAGCAGGGACCGGATCACGGGCAATGAGCAGTTCTTC. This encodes CATSRDRITGNEQFF.

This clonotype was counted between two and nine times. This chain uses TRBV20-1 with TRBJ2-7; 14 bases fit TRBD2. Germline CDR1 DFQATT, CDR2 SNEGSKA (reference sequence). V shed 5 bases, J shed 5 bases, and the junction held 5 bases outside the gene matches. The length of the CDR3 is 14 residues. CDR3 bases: TGCAGTGCTTACGGGACTAGCGGGAGTAACGAGCAGTACTTC. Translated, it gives CSAYGTSGSNEQYF.

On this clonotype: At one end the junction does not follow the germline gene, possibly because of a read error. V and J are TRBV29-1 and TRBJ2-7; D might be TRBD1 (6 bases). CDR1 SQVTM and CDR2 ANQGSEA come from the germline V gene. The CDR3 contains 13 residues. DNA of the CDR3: TGCAGCGCCCTGGGGGCAGATTCCTACGGGCAGTACTTC. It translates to CSALGADSYGQYF.

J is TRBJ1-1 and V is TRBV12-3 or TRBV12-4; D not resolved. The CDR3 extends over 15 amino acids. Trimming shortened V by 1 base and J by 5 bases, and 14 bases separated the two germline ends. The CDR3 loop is CASSLDTGTATEAFF. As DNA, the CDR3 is TGTGCCAGCAGTTTAGATACGGGTACGGCTACTGAAGCTTTCTTT.

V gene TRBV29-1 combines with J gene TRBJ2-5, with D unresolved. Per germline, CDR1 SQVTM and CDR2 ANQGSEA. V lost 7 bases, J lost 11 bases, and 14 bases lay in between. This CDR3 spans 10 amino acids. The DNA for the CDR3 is TGCAGCGCTGCGAACAATGAGCAGTACTTC. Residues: CSAANNEQYF. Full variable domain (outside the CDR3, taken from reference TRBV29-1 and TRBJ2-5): SAVISQKPSRDICQRGTSLTIQCQVDSQVTMMFWYRQQPGQSLTLIATANQGSEATYESGFVIDKFPISRPNLTFSTLTVSNMSPEDSSIYLCSAANNEQYFGPGTRLLVL.

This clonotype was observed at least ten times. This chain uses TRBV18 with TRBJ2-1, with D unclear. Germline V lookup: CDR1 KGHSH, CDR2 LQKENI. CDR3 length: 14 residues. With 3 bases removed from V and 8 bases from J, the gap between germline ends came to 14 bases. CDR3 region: CASSPSPIVYEQFF. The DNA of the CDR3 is TGTGCCAGCTCACCTAGCCCCATAGTCTATGAGCAGTTCTTC.

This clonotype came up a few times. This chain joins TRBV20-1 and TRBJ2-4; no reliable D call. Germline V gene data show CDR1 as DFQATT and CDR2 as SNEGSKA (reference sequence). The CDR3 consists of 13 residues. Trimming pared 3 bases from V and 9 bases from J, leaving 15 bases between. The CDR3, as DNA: TGCAGTGCTAGGGGCAGACCATCGGGCATTCAGTACTTC. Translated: CSARGRPSGIQYF.

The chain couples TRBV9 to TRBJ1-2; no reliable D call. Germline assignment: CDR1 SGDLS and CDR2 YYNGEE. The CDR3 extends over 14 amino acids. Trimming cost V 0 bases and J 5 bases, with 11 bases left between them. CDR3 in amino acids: CASSVDGISYGYTF. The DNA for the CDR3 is TGTGCCAGCAGCGTAGATGGCATTTCGTATGGCTACACCTTC.

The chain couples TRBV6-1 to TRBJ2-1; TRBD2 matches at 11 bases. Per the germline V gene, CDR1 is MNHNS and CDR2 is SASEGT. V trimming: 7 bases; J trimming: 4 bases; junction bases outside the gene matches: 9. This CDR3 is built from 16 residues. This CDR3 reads CASTPLGTSGYNEQFF. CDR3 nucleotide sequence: TGTGCCAGCACACCCCTCGGGACTAGCGGTTACAATGAGCAGTTCTTC.

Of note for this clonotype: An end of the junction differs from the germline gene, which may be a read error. The CDR3: CARSYSAQETQYF. DNA of the CDR3: TGTGCCCGCAGTTACTCTGCCCAAGAGACCCAGTACTTC. The chain has TRBV6-2 or TRBV6-3 and TRBJ2-5; no reliable D call. From germline, CDR1 is MNHEY and CDR2 SVGEGT. The CDR3 has 13 residues.

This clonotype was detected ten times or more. In nucleotides, the CDR3 is TGTGCCAGCAGTTCCGTCGGACAGGCGAGCTCCTACGAGCAGTACTTC. Its protein is CASSSVGQASSYEQYF. The chain couples TRBV27 to TRBJ2-7, with 7 positions matching TRBD1. Trimming at V came to 4 bases and at J to 0 bases, leaving 9 bases not matched to a gene. CDR3 size: 16 residues. The V gene's germline CDR1 is MNHEY and CDR2 SMNVEV (reference sequence).

The CDR3 DNA reads TGTGCCAGCACCCGCCGGACTGCCGTCTACGAGCAGTACTTC. Its protein is CASTRRTAVYEQYF. The chain joins TRBV28 to TRBJ2-5, with D perhaps matching TRBD2 (5 bases). The last part of the DNA fits TRBJ2-7 better; the J call may be wrong. Germline values: CDR1 MDHEN, CDR2 SYDVKM. CDR3 length equals 14 residues.

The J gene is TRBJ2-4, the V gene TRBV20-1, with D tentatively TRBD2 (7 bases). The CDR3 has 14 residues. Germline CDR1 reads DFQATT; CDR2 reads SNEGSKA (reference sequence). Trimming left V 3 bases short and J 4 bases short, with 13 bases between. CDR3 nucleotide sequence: TGCAGTGCTAGTAAGGGGGGGAGGAAAAACATTCAGTACTTC. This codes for CSASKGGRKNIQYF.

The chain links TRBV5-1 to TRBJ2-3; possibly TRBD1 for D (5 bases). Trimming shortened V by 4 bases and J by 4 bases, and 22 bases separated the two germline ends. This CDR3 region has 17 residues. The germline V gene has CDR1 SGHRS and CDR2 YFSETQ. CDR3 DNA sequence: TGCGCCAGCAGCCCAGGGATACCACAACGTCATCCAGATACGCAGTATTTT. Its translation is CASSPGIPQRHPDTQYF.

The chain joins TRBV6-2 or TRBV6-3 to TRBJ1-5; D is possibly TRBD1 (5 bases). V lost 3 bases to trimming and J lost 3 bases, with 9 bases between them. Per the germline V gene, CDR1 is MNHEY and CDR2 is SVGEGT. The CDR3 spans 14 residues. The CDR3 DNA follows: TGTGCCAGCAGTTATTTGACAGACAATCAGCCCCAGCATTTT. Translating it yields CASSYLTDNQPQHF.